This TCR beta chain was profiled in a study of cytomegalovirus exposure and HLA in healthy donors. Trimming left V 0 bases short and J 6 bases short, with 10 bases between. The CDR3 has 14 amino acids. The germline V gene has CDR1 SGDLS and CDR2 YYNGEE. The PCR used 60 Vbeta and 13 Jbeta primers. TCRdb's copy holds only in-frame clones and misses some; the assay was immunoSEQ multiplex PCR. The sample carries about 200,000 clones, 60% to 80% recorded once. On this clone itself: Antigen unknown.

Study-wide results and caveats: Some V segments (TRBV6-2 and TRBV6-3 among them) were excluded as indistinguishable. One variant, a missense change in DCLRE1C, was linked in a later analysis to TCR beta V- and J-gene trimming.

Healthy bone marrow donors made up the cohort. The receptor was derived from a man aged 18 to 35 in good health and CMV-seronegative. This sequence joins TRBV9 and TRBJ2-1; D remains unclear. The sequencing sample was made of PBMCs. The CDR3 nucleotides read TGTGCCAGCAGCGTAGGAGGTCAGAGCAATGAGCAGTTCTTC. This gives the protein CASSVGGQSNEQFF.